This passage covers 27 T cell receptor beta chains from one sample sequenced in a study of blood T cell repertoires in COVID-19. Sequenced by immunoSEQ multiplex PCR; TCRdb stores in-frame clones only, minus some. This sample has a few hundred thousand clones, with 80% to 90% found just once. The sample taken for sequencing was PBMCs or T cells enriched from blood (not recorded which). The receptor source for this set is a man younger than 40 who had recovered from COVID-19.

V gene TRBV10-3 combines with J gene TRBJ1-3; D is perhaps TRBD1 (5 bases). The length of the CDR3 is 15 residues. CDR1 is ENHRY and CDR2 is SYGVKD in the germline V gene. The V end lost 2 bases, the J end lost 0 bases, and 8 bases lay between the germline ends. The CDR3: CAISEDSFSGNTIYF. The CDR3 DNA sequence: TGTGCCATCAGTGAGGACAGTTTCTCTGGAAACACCATATATTTT.

The chain employs TRBV7-9 and TRBJ1-2, with 8 bases that match TRBD1. Trimming took 7 bases from V and 4 from J; bases not matched to a gene: 8. Germline CDR1 and CDR2: SEHNR and FQNEAQ (reference sequence). CDR3 size: 14 residues. DNA of the CDR3: TGTGCCAGCACCCCGGACAGGGCCCTCTATGGCTACACCTTC. Protein product: CASTPDRALYGYTF.

As concerns this clone: With only one base between it and a far larger clone, this is likely a read error. This chain joins TRBV10-2 and TRBJ1-1; no firm D call. V was shortened by 3 bases and J by 1 base, with 3 bases between the two germline ends. This CDR3 comprises 12 residues. CDR1 and CDR2 (germline): WSHSY, SAAADI. The CDR3 loop is CASSEQNTEAFF. The CDR3 DNA reads TGCGCCAGCAGTGAACAGAACACTGAAGCTTTCTTT.

This CDR3 reads CASSRGRTYEQYF. The CDR3 DNA reads as TGTGCCAGCAGTCGCGGGAGGACCTACGAGCAGTACTTC. The V call is TRBV6-5, the J call TRBJ2-7; 8 nucleotides line up with TRBD2. The CDR3 sequence is 13 residues long. The V segment lost 5 bases and the J segment 2 bases; nucleotides outside the gene matches: 2. Germline CDR1 MNHEY, CDR2 SVGAGI.

The genes are TRBV19 and TRBJ1-6, with D hard to call. Germline CDR1 LNHDA, CDR2 SQIVND (reference sequence). CDR3 length: 14 amino acids. V was trimmed by 0 bases and J by 11 bases, leaving 11 bases between them. In DNA form, the CDR3 reads TGTGCCAGTAGTATAGATTGGGCAGCTACACCCCTCCACTTT. Amino acid sequence: CASSIDWAATPLHF. Complete variable domain (other parts from reference TRBV19 and TRBJ1-6): DGGITQSPKYLFRKEGQNVTLSCEQNLNHDAMYWYRQDPGQGLRLIYYSQIVNDFQKGDIAEGYSVSREKKESFPLTVTSAQKNPTAFYLCASSIDWAATPLHFGNGTRLTVT.

The chain has TRBV6-5 and TRBJ1-1, with D unclear. Germline-derived CDR1 and CDR2 are MNHEY and SVGAGI. CDR3 length: 15 amino acids. Deletions cut 5 bases from V and 7 bases from J, with 20 bases between. The CDR3 loop is CASSPESTGSREAFF. DNA for the CDR3: TGTGCCAGCAGTCCCGAGAGCACGGGTTCCCGTGAAGCTTTCTTT.

V usage is TRBV7-8 and J usage is TRBJ1-4; D not certain. V was trimmed by 5 bases and J by 4 bases, leaving 20 bases between them. Germline V CDR1 and CDR2: SGHVS, FQNEAQ. The CDR3 consists of 17 residues. The CDR3 DNA reads as TGTGCCAGCAGCGGGTACCTGGGGAGGGCTAATAATGAAAAACTGTTTTTT. Translating gives CASSGYLGRANNEKLFF.

V usage is TRBV27 and J usage is TRBJ1-6, with D possibly matching TRBD1 (5 bases). The CDR3 runs to 15 residues. V was pared by 1 base and J by 9 bases, with 13 bases between. Germline assignment: CDR1 MNHEY and CDR2 SMNVEV (reference sequence). The CDR3 DNA reads TGTGCCAGCAGTTTATGGGGCCCTACGGGTTCACCCCTCCACTTT. This translates into CASSLWGPTGSPLHF.

This chain joins TRBV5-1 and TRBJ2-7; the match to TRBD1 covers 7 bases. The CDR3 covers 15 residues. Germline assignment: CDR1 SGHRS and CDR2 YFSETQ. V trimming: 3 bases; J trimming: 3 bases; junction bases outside the gene matches: 9. In nucleotides, the CDR3 is TGCGCCAGCAGCTATGGACTTCGGGACAGCTACGAGCAGTACTTC. Translating gives CASSYGLRDSYEQYF.

The rearrangement uses TRBV24-1 and TRBJ2-1; 8 bases map to TRBD1. V was clipped by 4 bases and J by 4 bases; unmatched bases: 2. Germline assignment: CDR1 KGHDR and CDR2 SFDVKD. CDR3 length: 14 residues. The CDR3: CATSDGTGYNEQFF. For the CDR3, the DNA is TGTGCCACCAGTGACGGGACAGGATACAATGAGCAGTTCTTC.

This sequence joins TRBV7-6 and TRBJ1-4; 7 positions agree with TRBD1. Germline V gene lookup returns CDR1 SGHVS and CDR2 FNYEAQ. This CDR3 contains 15 residues. With 5 bases clipped from V and 7 bases from J, the junction kept 10 bases outside the gene matches. DNA of the CDR3: TGTGCCAGCAGCCGCCAGGGGGTTCTAGGTGAAAAACTGTTTTTT. It translates to CASSRQGVLGEKLFF.

The rearrangement joins TRBV10-3 to TRBJ2-2; 7 nucleotides align to TRBD1. V was clipped by 11 bases and J by 3 bases; unmatched bases: 3. CDR3 length: 12 amino acids. In germline, CDR1 is ENHRY, CDR2 SYGVKD. The CDR3 DNA reads as TGTGCCTACAGGGGTGACACCGGGGAGCTGTTTTTT. This codes for CAYRGDTGELFF.

This sequence joins TRBV30 and TRBJ2-2; D may be TRBD2 (5 bases). Trimming removed 4 bases at V and 4 bases at J, with 13 bases between. The CDR3 is 14 residues long. The germline V gene has CDR1 GTSNPN and CDR2 SVGIG (reference sequence). The chain's CDR3 is CAWTTKGGTGELFF. The CDR3 DNA reads TGTGCCTGGACGACTAAAGGAGGCACCGGGGAGCTGTTTTTT.

Only one count was recorded for this clone. The genes are TRBV7-8 and TRBJ2-1; a weak D match, TRBD1 (6 bases). The CDR3 has 15 amino acids. Germline values: CDR1 SGHVS, CDR2 FQNEAQ. Deletions cut 1 base from V and 4 bases from J, with 11 bases between. CDR3: CASSLEGDIYNEQFF. The CDR3, as DNA: TGTGCCAGCAGCTTAGAGGGGGATATTTACAATGAGCAGTTCTTC.

The chain combines TRBV10-3 with TRBJ1-2, with TRBD1 as a possible D gene (5 bases). Trimming pared 2 bases from V and 2 bases from J, leaving 9 bases between. Germline V gene lookup returns CDR1 ENHRY and CDR2 SYGVKD. The CDR3 has 14 amino acids. CDR3 sequence reads: CAISEDPGNYGYTF. The CDR3 nucleotides read TGTGCCATCAGTGAGGATCCAGGGAACTATGGCTACACCTTC.

This clone has a handful of counts. The V gene is TRBV7-2, the J gene TRBJ2-2; 12 bases align to TRBD2. Germline loops: CDR1 SGHTA, CDR2 FQGNSA. The length of the CDR3 is 17 residues. The V gene end was trimmed by 5 bases and the J gene end by 1 base; junction bases not matched to a gene: 5. The CDR3 DNA reads as TGTGCCAGCAGCCCGTCTAGCGGGGGGGGGAACACCGGGGAGCTGTTTTTT. Its protein product is CASSPSSGGGNTGELFF.

The V gene is TRBV7-9, the J gene TRBJ1-5, with D tentatively TRBD1 (5 bases). Trimming pared 1 base from V and 7 bases from J, leaving 14 bases between. The germline V gene encodes CDR1 SEHNR and CDR2 FQNEAQ (reference sequence). CDR3 length: 15 residues. The CDR3 protein is CASSLEGREGQPQHF. The DNA for the CDR3 is TGTGCCAGCAGCTTAGAGGGCAGGGAAGGCCAGCCCCAGCATTTT.

The rearrangement joins TRBV7-9 to TRBJ1-5, with unresolved D. This CDR3 region has 14 residues. The germline gives CDR1 SEHNR, CDR2 FQNEAQ (reference sequence). V lost 6 bases and J 0 bases, leaving 9 bases between the germline ends. Written as DNA, the CDR3 is TGTGCCAGCAGTACTCGAGGTAGCAATCAGCCCCAGCATTTT. This encodes CASSTRGSNQPQHF. The complete variable domain, with remaining parts taken from reference TRBV7-9 and TRBJ1-5, reads DTGVSQNPRHKITKRGQNVTFRCDPISEHNRLYWYRQTLGQGPEFLTYFQNEAQLEKSRLLSDRFSAERPKGSFSTLEIQRTEQGDSAMYLCASSTRGSNQPQHFGDGTRLSIL.

This clone appeared once. The chain has TRBV3-1 (or the pseudogene TRBV3-2) and TRBJ2-5; D gene uncertain. The CDR3 sequence is 11 residues long. Germline V CDR1 and CDR2: LGHDT, YNNKEL (reference sequence). V was clipped by 0 bases and J by 8 bases, with 4 bases between them. The CDR3 DNA reads TGTGCCAGCAGCCAAGAACTTACCCAGTACTTC. This gives the protein CASSQELTQYF.

This chain links TRBV6-5 with TRBJ2-3, with D possibly TRBD2 on 6 matching bases. Trimming left V 1 base short and J 3 bases short, with 11 bases between. This CDR3 comprises 15 residues. The germline V gene has CDR1 MNHEY and CDR2 SVGAGI. CDR3 nucleotide sequence: TGTGCCAGCAGTTACTTTCGACTAGAAACAGATACGCAGTATTTT. Protein sequence: CASSYFRLETDTQYF.

V is TRBV7-8 and J is TRBJ2-1; D possibly uses TRBD1 or TRBD2 (8 bases each). The CDR3 spans 14 residues. Between the trimmed V and J ends, which lost 8 bases and 6 bases, there was a span of 17 bases. Germline V gene lookup returns CDR1 SGHVS and CDR2 FQNEAQ. In DNA form, the CDR3 reads TGTGCCAGCGGATTAGCGGGGACAGGCAATGAGCAGTTCTTC. Protein product: CASGLAGTGNEQFF.

The chain links TRBV7-9 to TRBJ2-5; tentatively, D is TRBD1 (5 bases). Trimming stripped 6 bases from V and 1 base from J, with 15 bases between. Germline V gene lookup returns CDR1 SEHNR and CDR2 FQNEAQ (reference sequence). This CDR3 contains 15 residues. The CDR3 coding sequence is TGTGCCAGCAGTCAAAACACAGGACCCCAAGAGACCCAGTACTTC. Protein product: CASSQNTGPQETQYF. The full variable domain, rest sourced from reference TRBV7-9 and TRBJ2-5, is DTGVSQNPRHKITKRGQNVTFRCDPISEHNRLYWYRQTLGQGPEFLTYFQNEAQLEKSRLLSDRFSAERPKGSFSTLEIQRTEQGDSAMYLCASSQNTGPQETQYFGPGTRLLVL.

For this clone: One end of the junction does not line up with germline, which may come from a read error. The chain employs TRBV3-1 (or the pseudogene TRBV3-2) and TRBJ1-1; 9 bases are shared with TRBD1. The CDR3 is made up of 14 amino acids. Germline values: CDR1 LGHDT, CDR2 YNNKEL (reference sequence). CDR3 sequence (DNA): TGTGCGAGCAGGGACAGGGTTATGAACACTGAAGCTTTCTTT. It codes for CASRDRVMNTEAFF.

Turning to this clone: The junction departs from germline at one end; a sequencing error may be responsible. The chain links TRBV5-6 to TRBJ1-2, with D maybe TRBD1 (6 bases). Germline CDR1 and CDR2: SGHDT and YYEEEE. The CDR3 runs to 18 residues. CDR3 sequence: CASTLGGTAGARVYGYTF. The CDR3 DNA sequence: TGTGCCAGCACCTTGGGGGGGACCGCGGGGGCGCGGGTCTATGGCTACACCTTC. The full variable domain, with the rest looked up from reference TRBV5-6 and TRBJ1-2, is DAGVTQSPTHLIKTRGQQVTLRCSPKSGHDTVSWYQQALGQGPQFIFQYYEEEERQRGNFPDRFSGHQFPNYSSELNVNALLLGDSALYLCASTLGGTAGARVYGYTFGSGTRLTVV.

CDR3 nucleotides: TGTGCCAGTAGCCCACTTGGCGGGCTAACCTACGAGCAGTACTTC. This sequence encodes CASSPLGGLTYEQYF. The chain joins TRBV19 to TRBJ2-7, with D tentatively TRBD2 (5 bases). Germline CDR1 and CDR2: LNHDA and SQIVND (reference sequence). The CDR3 sequence is 15 residues long. V was pared by 6 bases and J by 2 bases, with 17 bases between.

The V call is TRBV7-9, the J call TRBJ1-5; 9 nucleotides align to TRBD1. Looked up from germline, CDR1 is SEHNR and CDR2 is FQNEAQ (reference sequence). Germline trimming cut 6 bases from V and 3 bases from J; bases unmatched to any gene: 3. This CDR3 is built from 14 residues. Here the CDR3 reads CASREQGANQPQHF. CDR3 nucleotide sequence: TGTGCCAGCAGAGAACAGGGGGCCAATCAGCCCCAGCATTTT.

J is TRBJ2-5 and V is TRBV30; 7 nucleotides line up with TRBD2. The germline V gene has CDR1 GTSNPN and CDR2 SVGIG (reference sequence). Losses at the gene ends were 0 bases for V and 5 bases for J; bases not matched to a gene: 3. The CDR3 spans 13 residues. The CDR3 region has the DNA TGTGCCTGGAGTGTATGGGGAGGGGAGACCCAGTACTTC. Residues: CAWSVWGGETQYF.